This T cell receptor beta chain stems from a study of graft-versus-host responses after intestinal transplantation. Whole-study context: Recipients got multivisceral, liver-intestinal, or isolated intestinal transplants. After anti-thymocyte globulin induction, recipients took tacrolimus and steroids for around three years.

To note about this clone: Antigen specificity is unknown.

The germline gives CDR1 MNHEY, CDR2 SMNVEV (reference sequence). Trimming shortened V by 3 bases and J by 7 bases, and 16 bases separated the two germline ends. The CDR3 is 15 residues long. Here immunoSEQ multiplex PCR was the method, and the copy in TCRdb shows in-frame clones only, minus some. Of approximately 70,000 clones in the sample, more than 80% were seen once. Study-level results: Analysis identified GvH clones in recipient marrow, with some appearing first in ileum or blood.

This TCR came from a human donor who received an intestinal transplant. V gene TRBV27 combines with J gene TRBJ1-5; the D is unclear. This sample comprised unstimulated CD8+ T cells sorted from spleen or lymph node cells, obtained before intestinal transplant. CDR3 DNA: TGTGCCAGCAGTTTCTCGACCGACCTAGGACAGCCCCAGCATTTT. Protein: CASSFSTDLGQPQHF.